Below are 31 T cell receptor beta chains sequenced from a single sample in a study of tissue T cells after allogeneic stem cell transplantation. Specified time point: mouse harvest day 7 after allogeneic transplant. Tail vein injection delivered 10^7 T-cell-depleted bone marrow cells and 10^6 splenic CD5+ T cells. The method was immunoSEQ multiplex PCR; TCRdb's version includes in-frame clones alone and lacks a portion of them. The table lists some 7,000 clones, around 47% of them singletons. Sequences were obtained from lymph node tissue. These receptors came from a female BALB/c mouse given C57BL/6 T cells with graft-versus-host disease after an allogeneic hematopoietic cell transplant.

Details on this clone: Gene and germline names: mouse. The read ends 1 residue early relative to the CDR3; the germline J gene fills the gap. The rearrangement links TRBV26 to TRBJ2-2; weak D call: TRBD1 (5 bases). Trimming pared 3 bases from V and 0 bases from J, leaving 8 bases between. Germline CDR1 reads KGHPV; CDR2 reads FQNQEV (reference sequence). The CDR3 has 15 residues. CDR3 DNA, as far as it was read: TGTGCCAGCAGTCTCCAGGGAGCAAACACCGGGCAGCTCTAC. Protein sequence: CASSLQGANTGQLY. In full, the CDR3 reads CASSLQGANTGQLYF.

A remark on this clone: Gene names are mouse gene names. Read coverage stops 1 residue before the CDR3 terminus; the germline J gene supplies the remainder. The chain recombines TRBV26 with TRBJ1-3; weak D call: TRBD1 (6 bases). V lost 6 bases to trimming and J lost 1 base, with 7 bases between them. Germline values: CDR1 KGHPV, CDR2 FQNQEV (reference sequence). The CDR3 extends over 13 amino acids. The sequenced CDR3 bases are TGTGCCAGCAGACAGGGCTCTGGAAATACGCTCTAT. It yields the protein CASRQGSGNTLY. The whole CDR3 region reads CASRQGSGNTLYF.

This clone has a handful of counts. Each gene name is a mouse one. The CDR3 end lies 1 residue beyond the end of the read and is filled in from the germline J gene. This CDR3 is also generated by other DNA sequences in the sample. V gene TRBV26 combines with J gene TRBJ2-5; unclear D gene. The V end lost 4 bases, the J end lost 6 bases, and 5 bases lay between the germline ends. CDR1 and CDR2 (germline): KGHPV, FQNQEV (reference sequence). CDR3 size: 11 residues. CDR3 bases read: TGTGCCAGCAGTCCCCAGGACACCCAGTAC. This codes for CASSPQDTQY. The whole CDR3 sequence is CASSPQDTQYF.

In the case of this clone: Gene and germline names: mouse. Read data end 1 residue before the CDR3 end; the end is taken from the germline J gene. The chain employs TRBV26 and TRBJ1-4; no firm D call. Germline V gene data show CDR1 as KGHPV and CDR2 as FQNQEV (reference sequence). The V gene lost 3 bases and the J gene lost 0 bases, with 5 bases spanning the gap. CDR3 length: 14 amino acids. Partial CDR3 DNA: TGTGCCAGCAGTCTCAAAATTTCCAACGAAAGATTATTT. This gives the protein CASSLKISNERLF. The entire CDR3 sequence reads CASSLKISNERLFF.

By share, this clone counts as medium-sized. Germline and genes: mouse. The read gets to within 1 residue of the CDR3 end, and the germline J gene fills in the rest. The chain is built from TRBV26 and TRBJ2-7, with 7 positions matching TRBD1. With V trimmed by 2 bases and J by 4 bases, 2 bases remained unmatched. This CDR3 is 13 amino acids long. CDR1 is KGHPV and CDR2 is FQNQEV in the germline V gene (reference sequence). CDR3 bases read: TGTGCCAGCAGTCTGGGGGACAGATATGAACAGTAC. This translates into CASSLGDRYEQY. The full CDR3 reads CASSLGDRYEQYF.

This clone was counted once. Mouse gene names and germline throughout. The sequence runs out 1 residue before the end of the CDR3; the remainder is reconstructed from the germline J gene. The chain is built from TRBV16 and TRBJ2-1; TRBD1 is a possible D gene (7 bases). Trimming removed 0 bases from V and 5 bases from J, with 11 bases in between. The germline CDR1 and CDR2 sequences are SGHSA and FRNQAP. The CDR3 consists of 15 residues. The CDR3 loop reads CASSLDQGGHAEQFF. The sequenced CDR3 bases are TGTGCAAGCAGCTTAGATCAGGGGGGTCATGCTGAGCAGTTC.

This clone is categorized as medium-sized (0.01 to 0.1%). Gene names are the mouse ones. The CDR3 end is not reached by the read, which stops 1 residue before it; the germline J gene fills it in. The chain has TRBV5 and TRBJ1-4, with D possibly matching TRBD1 (5 bases). The CDR3 sequence is 12 residues long. Trimming cost V 5 bases and J 5 bases, with 6 bases left between them. Germline assignment: CDR1 LGHNA and CDR2 YNLKQL (reference sequence). The CDR3 bases that were read are TGTGCCAGCAGCAGACAGAACGAAAGATTATTT. Its protein is CASSRQNERLF. Given in full, the CDR3 is CASSRQNERLFF.

Points on this clone: Mouse germline and gene names are used. Read sequence stops 1 residue before the CDR3 end, and the germline J gene provides the missing end. This sequence joins TRBV31 and TRBJ2-2, with a weak D call TRBD1 (6 bases). The CDR3 sequence is 13 residues long. From germline, CDR1 is GKSSPN and CDR2 SITVG. V gave up 2 bases and J gave up 2 bases, with 6 bases separating them. The DNA read from the CDR3 is TGTGCCTGGAGTAGGGGGAACACCGGGCAGCTCTAC. Protein: CAWSRGNTGQLY. The whole CDR3 protein is CAWSRGNTGQLYF.

In regard to this clone: Mouse gene names apply. Sequencing ends 1 residue short of the CDR3 end; the germline J gene provides the rest. V usage is TRBV3 and J usage is TRBJ2-7; no reliable D call. Looked up from germline, CDR1 is SNHLY and CDR2 is FYNGKV (reference sequence). The CDR3 covers 13 residues. V lost 0 bases and J 4 bases, leaving 7 bases between the germline ends. The CDR3 DNA, read in part, is TGTGCCAGCAGCTTAGCGCCGGGTTATGAACAGTAC. This translates into CASSLAPGYEQY. The full CDR3 reads CASSLAPGYEQYF.

A note on this clone: The germline and genes are mouse ones. The read gets to within 1 residue of the CDR3 end, and the germline J gene fills in the rest. The chain links TRBV12-2 to TRBJ2-7; 7 bases are shared with TRBD2. The CDR3 spans 12 residues. V shed 4 bases and J 4 bases; nucleotides not matched to a gene: 3. Germline CDR1 is SGHLS and CDR2 is HYDKME. Incomplete CDR3 DNA: TGTGCCAGCTCCCCTGGGGGTTATGAACAGTAC. Translated, it gives CASSPGGYEQY. The whole CDR3 is CASSPGGYEQYF. Looking up the rest from reference TRBV12-2 and TRBJ2-7 gives the full variable domain: NSGVVQSPRYIIKGKGERSILKCIPISGHLSVAWYQQTQGQELKFFIQHYDKMERDKGNLPSRFSVQQFDDYHSEMNMSALELEDSAVYFCASSPGGYEQYFGPGTRLTVL.

As for this clone: Mouse names are used for the genes. The CDR3 bases that were read are TGTGCCAGCAGCTTAGAGGGCTGGGGGGCGAGTCAAAACACCTTGTAC. The encoded protein is CASSLEGWGASQNTLY. The full CDR3 sequence reads CASSLEGWGASQNTLYF. The chain employs TRBV3 and TRBJ2-4, with TRBD2 matching 8 bases. The sequenced fragment ends 1 residue before the CDR3 boundary, so the rest is inferred from the germline J gene. Looked up from germline, CDR1 is SNHLY and CDR2 is FYNGKV (reference sequence). This CDR3 is built from 17 residues. Germline trimming cut 1 base from V and 0 bases from J; bases unmatched to any gene: 6. The full variable domain, in which reference TRBV3 and TRBJ2-4 provide the parts outside the CDR3, is GPKVLQIPSHQIIDMGQMVTLNCDPVSNHLYFYWYKQILGQQMEFLVNFYNGKVMEKSKLFKDQFSVERPDGSYFTLKIQPTALEDSAVYFCASSLEGWGASQNTLYFGAGTRLSVL.

There are a few counts of this clone. Gene and germline names: mouse. The CDR3 is cut off 1 residue early in the read; its end comes from the germline J gene. The chain employs TRBV26 and TRBJ2-1; 7 positions match TRBD1. The CDR3 has 14 residues. Germline values: CDR1 KGHPV, CDR2 FQNQEV (reference sequence). Trimming cost V 4 bases and J 3 bases; bases outside gene matches: 3. The CDR3 loop reads CASSPGTVYAEQFF. The CDR3 bases that were read are TGTGCCAGCAGTCCCGGGACAGTCTATGCTGAGCAGTTC.

This clone was seen a handful of times. The genes and germline here are from mouse. Coverage ceases 1 residue before the CDR3 finishes, and the germline J gene fills in the end. The chain recombines TRBV26 with TRBJ1-3; no definite D call. V was shortened by 4 bases and J by 3 bases, with 7 bases between the two germline ends. Looked up from germline, CDR1 is KGHPV and CDR2 is FQNQEV (reference sequence). This CDR3 has 13 amino acids. CDR3 bases read: TGTGCCAGCAGTCGACGGGATGGAAATACGCTCTAT. Encoded protein: CASSRRDGNTLY. The complete CDR3 sequence is CASSRRDGNTLYF.

The table lists this clone with a count of one. Gene names denote mouse genes. The observed sequence ends 1 residue before the CDR3 terminus, with the missing tail filled in from the germline J gene. This chain uses TRBV3 with TRBJ2-1; a weak D match, TRBD1 (7 bases). This CDR3 is built from 14 residues. V lost 1 base and J lost 7, with 11 bases in between. The germline CDR1 and CDR2 sequences are SNHLY and FYNGKV (reference sequence). The CDR3 bases that were read are TGTGCCAGCAGCTTAGAGGGGGCGCGGGCTGAGCAGTTC. Translating it yields CASSLEGARAEQF. The entire CDR3 protein reads CASSLEGARAEQFF.

With respect to this clone: The gene names given are mouse names. The read finishes 1 residue shy of the CDR3 end, and the germline J gene is used to complete it. The V call is TRBV31, the J call TRBJ2-7, with D perhaps matching TRBD2 (6 bases). V was pared by 3 bases and J by 0 bases, with 9 bases between. The CDR3 consists of 13 residues. Germline CDR1 and CDR2: GKSSPN and SITVG. Incomplete CDR3 DNA: TGTGCCTGGAGGGGACTTAGCTCCTATGAACAGTAC. Its translation: CAWRGLSSYEQY. The entire CDR3 protein reads CAWRGLSSYEQYF. The whole variable domain, remainder taken from reference TRBV31 and TRBJ2-7, is AQTIHQWPVAEIKAVGSPLSLGCTIKGKSSPNLYWYWQATGGTLQQLFYSITVGQVESVVQLNLSASRPKDDQFILSTEKLLLSHSGFYLCAWRGLSSYEQYFGPGTRLTVL.

Worth noting for this clone: Any gene name here is a mouse gene name. The read ends 1 residue before the CDR3 terminus; that terminus is restored from the germline J gene. The chain combines TRBV23 with TRBJ1-1; TRBD1, the table's D call, was not compared with the DNA. This CDR3 spans 14 amino acids. Germline-derived CDR1 and CDR2 are KGHTA and FQNQQP. CDR3 loop: CSSSPGTGNTEVFF. The sequenced part of the CDR3 DNA is TGCTCCAGCAGCCCCGGGACAGGGAACACAGAAGTCTTC.

This clone is categorized as medium-sized. All gene names here are mouse names. The read finishes 1 residue shy of the CDR3 end, and the germline J gene is used to complete it. This chain connects TRBV5 to TRBJ2-7, with no clear D. The CDR3 runs 13 residues. V was trimmed by 1 base and J by 4 bases, leaving 8 bases between them. Germline values: CDR1 LGHNA, CDR2 YNLKQL (reference sequence). The CDR3 region is CASSQVDNYEQYF. The CDR3 bases that were read are TGTGCCAGCAGCCAAGTCGACAATTATGAACAGTAC.

The table lists this clone with a few counts. Gene names and germline match the mouse. The read is 1 residue too short to cover the CDR3 end, so that end is filled in from the germline J gene. V gene TRBV12-1 combines with J gene TRBJ2-7; TRBD2 aligns across 8 bases. With V trimmed by 4 bases and J by 1 base, 5 bases remained unmatched. From germline, CDR1 is SGHSN and CDR2 HYEKVE. This CDR3 has 14 residues. CDR3 bases read: TGTGCCAGCTCCCCCGGGGGGGCATCCTATGAACAGTAC. It is translated as CASSPGGASYEQY. The full CDR3 protein is CASSPGGASYEQYF.

Worth noting for this clone: Mouse gene names apply. The read ends 1 residue shy of where the CDR3 ends; the end is completed using the germline J gene. This chain links TRBV19 with TRBJ2-5; D is undetermined. The germline gives CDR1 FNHDT, CDR2 SITEND (reference sequence). V was pared by 1 base and J by 3 bases, with 6 bases between. This CDR3 has 13 amino acids. CDR3 loop: CASSIIRQDTQYF. The DNA read from the CDR3 is TGTGCCAGCAGTATAATCAGACAAGACACCCAGTAC.

This clone came up a few times. All gene names here are mouse names. Read sequence stops 1 residue before the CDR3 end, and the germline J gene provides the missing end. This sequence joins TRBV19 and TRBJ1-2; D remains ambiguous. Deletions cut 5 bases from V and 0 bases from J, with 14 bases between. This CDR3 comprises 15 residues. CDR1 and CDR2 from the germline V gene are FNHDT and SITEND (reference sequence). The CDR3: CASSRSWLSNSDYTF. The covered CDR3 bases are TGTGCCAGCAGCCGGTCCTGGCTTTCAAACTCCGACTACACC.

Remarks on this clone: Any gene name here is a mouse gene name. The observed sequence ends 1 residue before the CDR3 terminus, with the missing tail filled in from the germline J gene. The V call is TRBV30, the J call TRBJ2-2; 7 nucleotides agree with TRBD1. This CDR3 region has 14 residues. Germline CDR1 SQVVS, CDR2 ANEGSEA. V was pared by 3 bases and J by 0 bases, with 1 base of the junction left unmatched. This CDR3 is CSSRTGPNTGQLYF. The covered CDR3 bases are TGTAGTTCTAGGACAGGGCCAAACACCGGGCAGCTCTAC.

This clone has just a few counts. Gene names follow the mouse nomenclature. The read ends 1 residue before the CDR3 terminus; that terminus is restored from the germline J gene. This rearrangement joins TRBV1 to TRBJ1-6, with TRBD1 matching over 9 bases. TRBJ1-6 is sorted into the ORF group, with uncertain function. J gave up 4 bases and V 6 bases, and 4 bases lay outside the gene matches. In germline, CDR1 is NSQYPW, CDR2 LRSPGD (reference sequence). The CDR3 runs to 15 residues. The part of the CDR3 DNA that was read is TGCACCTGCAGCCCCGGGACAGGGTATAATTCGCCCCTCTAC. This translates into CTCSPGTGYNSPLY. The whole CDR3 sequence reads CTCSPGTGYNSPLYF.

With respect to this clone: Gene names follow the mouse nomenclature. Read coverage stops 1 residue before the CDR3 terminus; the germline J gene supplies the remainder. The V gene is TRBV5, the J gene TRBJ2-5; D might be TRBD1 (5 bases). V lost 1 base, J lost 0 bases, and 8 bases lay in between. This CDR3 has 15 residues. Germline CDR1 and CDR2: LGHNA and YNLKQL (reference sequence). The sequenced CDR3 bases are TGTGCCAGCAGCCAAGGGACAACTAACCAAGACACCCAGTAC. Encoded protein: CASSQGTTNQDTQY. The whole CDR3 protein reads CASSQGTTNQDTQYF.

A remark on this clone: All gene names here are mouse names. The read halts 1 residue ahead of the CDR3 end, with the missing end drawn from the germline J gene. The chain employs TRBV26 and TRBJ1-6; no clear D. TRBJ1-6 has ORF status, its function being uncertain. V gave up 6 bases and J gave up 3 bases, with 6 bases separating them. The CDR3 spans 13 residues. The germline gives CDR1 KGHPV, CDR2 FQNQEV (reference sequence). The CDR3 DNA, read in part, is TGTGCCAGCAGCAGAATCTATAATTCGCCCCTCTAC. Its protein product is CASSRIYNSPLY. The entire CDR3 reads CASSRIYNSPLYF.

About this clone: The gene names given are mouse names. The CDR3 end falls 1 residue outside the read, so it is completed with the germline J gene. The chain combines TRBV23 with TRBJ1-4; the D call of TRBD1 is as the table states it, not checked on the DNA. The CDR3 sequence is 15 residues long. Germline V lookup: CDR1 KGHTA, CDR2 FQNQQP. The CDR3 protein is CSSSHRQGPNERLFF. CDR3 DNA, as far as it was read: TGCTCCAGCAGTCACCGACAGGGACCGAACGAAAGATTATTT.

A note on this clone: Genes here carry mouse names. CDR3 DNA (partial): TGTGCCAGCAGCGCACAGGGGGCAAACTCCGACTACACC. Translated, it gives CASSAQGANSDYT. The full CDR3 is CASSAQGANSDYTF. The chain recombines TRBV3 with TRBJ1-2, with 8 bases fitting TRBD1. The CDR3 is cut off 1 residue early in the read; its end comes from the germline J gene. The CDR3 length is 14 residues. J gave up 0 bases and V 5 bases, and 2 bases lay outside the gene matches. Germline V gives CDR1 SNHLY, CDR2 FYNGKV (reference sequence).

This clone is medium-sized in the sample. Gene names follow the mouse nomenclature. Read coverage stops 1 residue before the CDR3 terminus; the germline J gene supplies the remainder. The chain couples TRBV13-3 to TRBJ2-7; D is unresolved. V was trimmed by 3 bases and J by 3 bases, leaving 7 bases between them. This CDR3 is built from 12 residues. Germline lookup yields CDR1 NNHDY and CDR2 SYVADS. CDR3 sequence: CASSAQVYEQYF. The sequenced part of the CDR3 DNA is TGTGCCAGCAGTGCGCAGGTCTATGAACAGTAC.

This clone is termed medium-sized (0.01 to 0.1%). The gene names here belong to mouse. The CDR3 extends 1 residue past the end of the read, so its final part is completed from the germline J gene. The rearrangement joins TRBV2 to TRBJ2-2, with 13 bases fitting TRBD2. Unmatched junction bases numbered 1, after V lost 0 bases and J lost 6 bases. The length of the CDR3 is 16 residues. CDR1 is LGHNA, CDR2 YSYQKL, per germline. CDR3 bases read: TGTGCCAGCAGCCAAGAGGACTGGGGGGGCCCCGGGCAGCTCTAC. It translates to CASSQEDWGGPGQLY. The entire CDR3 protein reads CASSQEDWGGPGQLYF.

Comments on this clone: Each gene name is a mouse one. The read stops 1 residue short of the end of the CDR3; the missing end is completed from the germline J gene. The chain uses TRBV3 and TRBJ2-5, with 7 positions matching TRBD1. V trimming: 4 bases; J trimming: 6 bases; junction bases outside the gene matches: 4. Germline CDR1 reads SNHLY; CDR2 reads FYNGKV (reference sequence). This CDR3 is 13 amino acids long. The CDR3 bases that were read are TGTGCCAGCAGCTCACAGGGGCGGGACACCCAGTAC. Amino acid sequence: CASSSQGRDTQY. The whole CDR3 protein is CASSSQGRDTQYF.

As to this clone: The gene symbols are mouse symbols. The read is 1 residue too short to cover the CDR3 end, so that end is filled in from the germline J gene. The rearrangement links TRBV19 to TRBJ2-7; D is unresolved. The germline V and J ends were trimmed by 6 bases and 0 bases, with 7 bases remaining between them. The germline V gene has CDR1 FNHDT and CDR2 SITEND (reference sequence). The CDR3 runs to 12 residues. CDR3 DNA, as far as it was read: TGTGCCAGCAAGGCGAGCTCCTATGAACAGTAC. Its translation is CASKASSYEQY. The whole CDR3 is CASKASSYEQYF.

This clone appeared a few times. Genes here carry mouse names. The read halts 1 residue ahead of the CDR3 end, with the missing end drawn from the germline J gene. This chain links TRBV29 with TRBJ1-4; perhaps TRBD1 as D (5 bases). The V gene lost 4 bases and the J gene lost 0 bases, with 12 bases spanning the gap. CDR3 size: 16 residues. Germline V gives CDR1 MSHET, CDR2 SYDVDS. CDR3 protein: CASSSPLTVSNERLFF. CDR3 bases read: TGTGCTAGCAGTTCCCCCCTGACAGTTTCCAACGAAAGATTATTT.